This T cell receptor (beta chain) was captured in a study of T-cell reconstitution after alpha-beta-depleted transplantation in children (dated by TCRdb to 2016 to 2018). In the study overall: Using TCR repertoire profiling, the study quantitatively followed how T-cell immune reconstitution unfolded in children after TCRalphabeta/CD19-depleted allogeneic hematopoietic cell transplantation.

V gives up 1 base and J gives up 2 bases, and the segment between their germline ends measures 7 bases. The CDR3 has 14 amino acids, counting the end cysteine and phenylalanine. Only the CDR3 portion is preserved as DNA: 42 bases, with reading frame beginning at the first base. Turning to this clonotype: Its antigen target is currently unknown. Base qualities were left out, and no much larger clone turns up one base away.

The library was made by PCR. Sequencing instrument: Illumina HiSeq 2500. TCR libraries were prepared with molecular barcoding, using unique molecular identifiers to normalize TCRbeta repertoire quantification. TCRdb handled the public reads itself, with Q25 trimming in fastp and clone calling in MiXCR, and kept productive beta chains. Identical CDR3 protein sequences are pooled into one entry, listed with their most common genes and DNA. The sample contains about 370,000 distinct CDR3 sequences, around 21% of them found a single time. 3.8% of the sample belongs to the ten largest clones. Source: PBMCs from the stem cell graft donor, taken from the stem cell graft. The sequence came from a human donor who donated a stem cell graft to a child with acute myeloid leukemia. The V and J genes are TRBV12-3 or TRBV12-4 and TRBJ2-3; a tentative D call is TRBD1 (5 bases match). The CDR3 has the sequence CASSLGGDTDTQYF. The DNA sequence is given as TGTGCCAGCAGTTTAGGGGGCGACACAGATACGCAGTATTTT.